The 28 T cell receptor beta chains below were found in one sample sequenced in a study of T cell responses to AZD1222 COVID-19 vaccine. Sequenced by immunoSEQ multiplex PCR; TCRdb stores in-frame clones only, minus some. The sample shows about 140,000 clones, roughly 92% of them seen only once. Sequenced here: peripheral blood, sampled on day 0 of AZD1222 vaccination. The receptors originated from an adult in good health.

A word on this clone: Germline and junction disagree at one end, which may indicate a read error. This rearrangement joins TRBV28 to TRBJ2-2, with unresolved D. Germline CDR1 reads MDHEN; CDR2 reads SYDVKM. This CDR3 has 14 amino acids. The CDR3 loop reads CASRLYQPAGELFF. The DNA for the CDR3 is TGTGCCAGCAGATTATATCAGCCCGCCGGGGAGCTGTTTTTT. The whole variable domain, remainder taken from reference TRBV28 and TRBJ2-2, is DVKVTQSSRYLVKRTGEKVFLECVQDMDHENMFWYRQDPGLGLRLIYFSYDVKMKEKGDIPEGYSVSREKKERFSLILESASTNQTSMYLCASRLYQPAGELFFGEGSRLTVL.

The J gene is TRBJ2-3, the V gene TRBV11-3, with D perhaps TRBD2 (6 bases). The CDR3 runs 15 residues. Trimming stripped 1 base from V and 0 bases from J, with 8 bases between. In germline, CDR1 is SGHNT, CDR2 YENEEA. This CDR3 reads CASSLGGVSTDTQYF. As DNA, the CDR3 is TGTGCCAGCAGCTTAGGCGGGGTTAGCACAGATACGCAGTATTTT.

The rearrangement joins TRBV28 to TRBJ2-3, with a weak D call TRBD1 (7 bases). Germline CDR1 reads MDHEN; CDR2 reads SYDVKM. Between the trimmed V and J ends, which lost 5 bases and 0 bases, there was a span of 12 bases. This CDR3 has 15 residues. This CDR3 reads CASSPTGTSTDTQYF. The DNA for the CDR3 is TGTGCCAGCAGTCCGACAGGGACTAGCACAGATACGCAGTATTTT.

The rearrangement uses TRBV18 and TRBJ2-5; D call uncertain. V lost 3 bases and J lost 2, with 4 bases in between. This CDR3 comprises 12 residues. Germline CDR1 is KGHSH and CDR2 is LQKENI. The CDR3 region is CASSPEQETQYF. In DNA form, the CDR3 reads TGTGCCAGCTCACCCGAACAAGAGACCCAGTACTTC.

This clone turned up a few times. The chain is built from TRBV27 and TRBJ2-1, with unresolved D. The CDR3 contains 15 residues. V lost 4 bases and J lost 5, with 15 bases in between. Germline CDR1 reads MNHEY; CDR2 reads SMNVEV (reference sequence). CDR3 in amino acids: CASSSTRYPNNEQFF. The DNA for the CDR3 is TGTGCCAGCAGTTCGACTCGATACCCTAACAATGAGCAGTTCTTC.

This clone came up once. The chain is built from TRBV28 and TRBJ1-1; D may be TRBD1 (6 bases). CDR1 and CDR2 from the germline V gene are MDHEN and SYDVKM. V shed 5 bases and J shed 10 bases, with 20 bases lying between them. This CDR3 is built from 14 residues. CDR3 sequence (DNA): TGTGCCAGCAGTCCAGCAGGGGTCGAAAGTCTAGCTTTCTTT. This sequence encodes CASSPAGVESLAFF.

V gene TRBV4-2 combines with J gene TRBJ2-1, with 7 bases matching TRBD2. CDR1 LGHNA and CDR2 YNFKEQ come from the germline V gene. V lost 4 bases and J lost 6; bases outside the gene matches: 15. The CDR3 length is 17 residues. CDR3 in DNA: TGTGCCAGCAGCCCAGATTTTTCGGGGGGAGGCGGCAATGAGCAGTTCTTC. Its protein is CASSPDFSGGGGNEQFF.

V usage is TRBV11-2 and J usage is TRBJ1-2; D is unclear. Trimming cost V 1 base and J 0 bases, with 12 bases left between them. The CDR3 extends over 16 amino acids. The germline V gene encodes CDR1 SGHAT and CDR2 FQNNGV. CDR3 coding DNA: TGTGCCAGCAGCTTAGGTGGCAGGAGATCTAACTATGGCTACACCTTC. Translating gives CASSLGGRRSNYGYTF.

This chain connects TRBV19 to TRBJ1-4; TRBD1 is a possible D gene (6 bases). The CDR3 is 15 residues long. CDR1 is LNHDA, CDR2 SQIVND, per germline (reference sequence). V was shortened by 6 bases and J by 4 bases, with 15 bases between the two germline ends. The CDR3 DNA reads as TGTGCCAGTAGGCGGTCGGGGGCTGATAATGAAAAACTGTTTTTT. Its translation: CASRRSGADNEKLFF.

The CDR3 DNA is TGTGCCAGCTCACCTACAGGGCTTGGAAACTATGGCTACACCTTC. Encoded protein: CASSPTGLGNYGYTF. The chain combines TRBV18 with TRBJ1-2; weak D call: TRBD1 (6 bases). Germline V lookup: CDR1 KGHSH, CDR2 LQKENI. The CDR3 covers 15 residues. V gave up 3 bases and J gave up 2 bases, with 13 bases separating them.

The CDR3 spells CATKQGTGANVLTF. The CDR3, as DNA: TGTGCCACTAAACAGGGAACCGGGGCCAACGTCCTGACTTTC. This rearrangement joins TRBV19 to TRBJ2-6, with TRBD1 as a possible D gene (6 bases). The CDR3 length is 14 residues. V lost 10 bases and J 4 bases, leaving 14 bases between the germline ends. CDR1 LNHDA and CDR2 SQIVND come from the germline V gene (reference sequence).

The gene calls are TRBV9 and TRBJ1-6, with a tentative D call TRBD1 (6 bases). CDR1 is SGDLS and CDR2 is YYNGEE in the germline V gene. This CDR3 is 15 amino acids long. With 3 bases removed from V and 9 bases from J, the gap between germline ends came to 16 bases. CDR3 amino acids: CASSGGTSFISPLHF. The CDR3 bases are TGTGCCAGCAGCGGAGGGACAAGTTTTATTTCACCCCTCCACTTT.

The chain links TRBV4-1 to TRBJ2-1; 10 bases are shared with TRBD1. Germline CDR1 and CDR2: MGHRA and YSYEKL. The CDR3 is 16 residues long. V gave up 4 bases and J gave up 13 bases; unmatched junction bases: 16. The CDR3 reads CASSPLSTGGGPQQFF. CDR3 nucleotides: TGCGCCAGCAGCCCATTATCGACAGGGGGCGGACCGCAACAGTTCTTC.

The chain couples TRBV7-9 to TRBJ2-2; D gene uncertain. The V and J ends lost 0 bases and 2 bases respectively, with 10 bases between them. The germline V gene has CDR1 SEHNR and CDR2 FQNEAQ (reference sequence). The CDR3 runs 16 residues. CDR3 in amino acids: CASSLALSTNTGELFF. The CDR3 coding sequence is TGTGCCAGCAGCTTAGCGCTCTCCACAAACACCGGGGAGCTGTTTTTT.

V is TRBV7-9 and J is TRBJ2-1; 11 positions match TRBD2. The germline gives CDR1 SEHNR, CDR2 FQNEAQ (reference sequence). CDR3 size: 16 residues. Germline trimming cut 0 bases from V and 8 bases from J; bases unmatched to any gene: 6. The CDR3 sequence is CASSLAFGTSGHEQFF. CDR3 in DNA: TGTGCCAGCAGCTTAGCGTTCGGGACTAGCGGACATGAGCAGTTCTTC.

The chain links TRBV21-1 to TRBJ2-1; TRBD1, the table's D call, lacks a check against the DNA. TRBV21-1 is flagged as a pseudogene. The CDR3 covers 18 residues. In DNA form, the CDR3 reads TGTGCCAGCGAGCCCCTACGGCGACGGGACAGGAACTACAATGAGCAGTTCTTC. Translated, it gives CASEPLRRRDRNYNEQFF.

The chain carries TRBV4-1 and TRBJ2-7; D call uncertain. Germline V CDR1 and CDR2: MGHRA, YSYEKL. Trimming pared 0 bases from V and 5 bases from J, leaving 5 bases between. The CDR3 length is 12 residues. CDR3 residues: CASSQDGDEQYF. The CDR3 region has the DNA TGCGCCAGCAGCCAAGATGGGGACGAGCAGTACTTC.

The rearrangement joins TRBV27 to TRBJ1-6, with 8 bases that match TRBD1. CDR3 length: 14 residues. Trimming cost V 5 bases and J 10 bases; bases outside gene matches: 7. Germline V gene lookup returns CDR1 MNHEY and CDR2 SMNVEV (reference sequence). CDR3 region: CASSPRQGRSPLHF. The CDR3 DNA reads TGTGCCAGCAGTCCCCGACAGGGGAGGTCACCCCTCCACTTT.

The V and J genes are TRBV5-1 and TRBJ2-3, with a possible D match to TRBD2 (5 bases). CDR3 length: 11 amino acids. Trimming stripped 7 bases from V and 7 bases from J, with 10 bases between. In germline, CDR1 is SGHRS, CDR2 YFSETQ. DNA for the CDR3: TGCGCCAGCTCCGGGGAGAATACGCAGTATTTT. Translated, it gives CASSGENTQYF.

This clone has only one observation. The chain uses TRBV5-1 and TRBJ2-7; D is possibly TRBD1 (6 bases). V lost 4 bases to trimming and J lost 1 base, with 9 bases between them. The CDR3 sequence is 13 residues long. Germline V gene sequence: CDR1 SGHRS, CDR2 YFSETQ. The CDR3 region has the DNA TGCGCCAGCAGCACGGACAGTTCCTACGAGCAGTACTTC. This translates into CASSTDSSYEQYF.

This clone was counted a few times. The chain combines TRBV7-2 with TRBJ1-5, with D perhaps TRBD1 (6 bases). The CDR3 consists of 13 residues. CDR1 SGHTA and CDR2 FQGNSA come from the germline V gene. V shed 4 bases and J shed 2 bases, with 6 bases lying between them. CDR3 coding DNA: TGTGCCAGCAGCTGGACAGGCAATCAGCCCCAGCATTTT. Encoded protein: CASSWTGNQPQHF.

The CDR3, as DNA: TGTGCCACCAGCAGAGATCGGGGGAGGGGGCTGAACACCGGGGAGCTGTTTTTT. This gives the protein CATSRDRGRGLNTGELFF. This chain uses TRBV15 with TRBJ2-2; D possibly matches TRBD1 or TRBD2 (7 bases each). Germline CDR1 reads LNHNV; CDR2 reads YYDKDF (reference sequence). The length of the CDR3 is 18 residues. Deletions cut 0 bases from V and 1 base from J, with 15 bases between.

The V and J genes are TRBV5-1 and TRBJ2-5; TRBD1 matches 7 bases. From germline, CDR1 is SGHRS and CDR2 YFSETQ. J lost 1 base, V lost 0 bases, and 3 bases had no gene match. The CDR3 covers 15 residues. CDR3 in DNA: TGCGCCAGCAGCTTGGGAGACAGGGCCCAAGAGACCCAGTACTTC. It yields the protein CASSLGDRAQETQYF.

This chain's CDR3 is CATSRGLQGTSGRAAYTDTQYF. CDR3 nucleotide sequence: TGTGCCACCAGCAGAGGTCTCCAGGGGACTAGCGGGAGGGCGGCATACACAGATACGCAGTATTTT. This sequence joins TRBV15 and TRBJ2-3; 16 nucleotides line up with TRBD2. With 1 base clipped from V and 2 bases from J, the junction kept 15 bases outside the gene matches. The CDR3 sequence is 22 residues long. Germline loops: CDR1 LNHNV, CDR2 YYDKDF (reference sequence).

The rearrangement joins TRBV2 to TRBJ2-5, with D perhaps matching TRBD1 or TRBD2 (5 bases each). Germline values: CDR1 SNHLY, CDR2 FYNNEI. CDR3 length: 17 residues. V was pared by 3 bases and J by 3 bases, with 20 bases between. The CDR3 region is CASSDVGARGAKETQYF. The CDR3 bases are TGTGCCAGCAGTGACGTAGGGGCGAGAGGGGCAAAAGAGACCCAGTACTTC.

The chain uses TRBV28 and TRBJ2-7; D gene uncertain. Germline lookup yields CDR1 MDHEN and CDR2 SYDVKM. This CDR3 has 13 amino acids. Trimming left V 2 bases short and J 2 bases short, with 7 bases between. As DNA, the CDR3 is TGTGCCAGCAGTTTAGGCAGTCCCTACGAGCAGTACTTC. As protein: CASSLGSPYEQYF.

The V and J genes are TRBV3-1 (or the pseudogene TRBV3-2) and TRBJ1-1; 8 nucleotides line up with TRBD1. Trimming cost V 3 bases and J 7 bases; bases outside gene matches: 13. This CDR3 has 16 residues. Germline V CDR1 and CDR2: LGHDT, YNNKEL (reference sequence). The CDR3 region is CASSQQATTGVGEAFF. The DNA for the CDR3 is TGTGCCAGCAGCCAGCAGGCGACGACAGGGGTGGGTGAAGCTTTCTTT.

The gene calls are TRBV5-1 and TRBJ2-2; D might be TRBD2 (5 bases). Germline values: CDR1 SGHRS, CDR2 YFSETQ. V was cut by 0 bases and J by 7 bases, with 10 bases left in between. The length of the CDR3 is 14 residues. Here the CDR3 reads CASSLGGYGGELFF. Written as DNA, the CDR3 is TGCGCCAGCAGCTTGGGAGGGTACGGCGGGGAGCTGTTTTTT.